The 22 T cell receptor beta chains presented below share a single source sample, sequenced in a study of blood T cell repertoires in COVID-19. TCRdb's copy holds only in-frame clones and misses some; the assay was immunoSEQ multiplex PCR. The profile covers about 81,000 clones, with approximately 78% appearing a single time and about 6.9% taken by the ten largest. The specimen was peripheral blood. The receptors were gathered from a human donor in a cohort sampled during active COVID-19.

The chain employs TRBV12-5 and TRBJ2-2, with TRBD1 matching 8 bases. Unmatched junction bases numbered 3, after V lost 5 bases and J lost 1 base. CDR3 length: 15 residues. Germline V CDR1 and CDR2: LGHNT, FRNRAP. CDR3 in DNA: TGTGCTAGTGGTGAAGGACAGGGGAACACCGGGGAGCTGTTTTTT. Its protein product is CASGEGQGNTGELFF.

The CDR3 nucleotides read TGTGCCAGCGGACAGTCGAACACTGAAGCTTTCTTT. It yields the protein CASGQSNTEAFF. The rearrangement joins TRBV5-4 to TRBJ1-1; D may be TRBD1 (6 bases). Looked up from germline, CDR1 is SGHNT and CDR2 is YYREEE (reference sequence). The CDR3 is 12 residues long. V was cut by 7 bases and J by 1 base, with 8 bases left in between.

The CDR3 nucleotides read TGTGCCAGCTCACGACTACAGGGGGCGCCGGGCTATGGCTACACCTTC. It encodes CASSRLQGAPGYGYTF. The rearrangement links TRBV18 to TRBJ1-2, with TRBD1 matching 9 bases. The CDR3 consists of 16 residues. CDR1 and CDR2 (germline): KGHSH, LQKENI. V lost 4 bases and J lost 4; bases outside the gene matches: 10.

The chain employs TRBV19 and TRBJ2-7; the D gene is possibly TRBD1 (5 bases). The germline V gene encodes CDR1 LNHDA and CDR2 SQIVND (reference sequence). V was clipped by 6 bases and J by 3 bases, with 21 bases between them. The CDR3 runs 16 residues. The DNA of the CDR3 is TGTGCCAGTAGAGGAGTGGGGTGGCAGGGAAACTACGAGCAGTACTTC. It encodes CASRGVGWQGNYEQYF.

The chain is built from TRBV10-3 and TRBJ1-1, with D tentatively TRBD1 (5 bases). Trimming cost V 4 bases and J 3 bases, with 12 bases left between them. The CDR3 length is 14 residues. Germline V CDR1 and CDR2: ENHRY, SYGVKD. The CDR3 DNA reads as TGTGCCATCAGTGGTAGGCCGGGGGACACTGAAGCTTTCTTT. It yields the protein CAISGRPGDTEAFF.

V usage is TRBV27 and J usage is TRBJ2-7; TRBD2 is a possible D gene (5 bases). Germline CDR1 MNHEY, CDR2 SMNVEV (reference sequence). The CDR3 is 18 residues long. Trimming pared 0 bases from V and 1 base from J, leaving 19 bases between. CDR3 loop: CASSLSAFDYYRSYEQYF. Written as DNA, the CDR3 is TGTGCCAGCAGTTTATCTGCATTCGACTATTATAGATCCTACGAGCAGTACTTC.

The chain's CDR3 is CASSKPGEKQYF. The CDR3 DNA reads TGTGCCAGCAGCAAGCCGGGGGAGAAGCAGTACTTC. This chain links TRBV11-3 with TRBJ2-7, with a possible D match to TRBD2 (6 bases). V was pared by 5 bases and J by 8 bases, with 13 bases between. This CDR3 region has 12 residues. From germline, CDR1 is SGHNT and CDR2 YENEEA.

This clone was recorded only once. The chain is built from TRBV2 and TRBJ1-1, with 7 nucleotides matching TRBD1. V lost 5 bases, J lost 4 bases, and 4 bases stayed unmatched. CDR3 length: 13 residues. Germline assignment: CDR1 SNHLY and CDR2 FYNNEI. CDR3 residues: CASSQDRITEAFF. The CDR3 DNA reads as TGTGCCAGCAGTCAGGACAGGATCACTGAAGCTTTCTTT.

In its sample, this clone was seen a few times. This chain links TRBV6-2 or TRBV6-3 with TRBJ2-7, with 7 positions matching TRBD1. CDR1 and CDR2 from the germline V gene are MNHEY and SVGEGT. V shed 2 bases, J shed 2 bases, and the junction held 15 bases outside the gene matches. This CDR3 has 18 amino acids. The CDR3 DNA reads as TGTGCCAGCAGTTACACAATCGACACCGGGACAGACACCTACGAGCAGTACTTC. It yields the protein CASSYTIDTGTDTYEQYF.

In this sample, this clone turned up a few times. The genes are TRBV13 and TRBJ2-3; tentatively, D is TRBD1 (6 bases). There are 14 residues in the CDR3. CDR1 and CDR2 from the germline V gene are PRHDT and FYEKMQ (reference sequence). The germline V and J ends were trimmed by 5 bases and 3 bases, with 12 bases remaining between them. CDR3 sequence (DNA): TGTGCCAGCAGCCGTGGGACATTTACAGATACGCAGTATTTT. Translation gives CASSRGTFTDTQYF.

The gene calls are TRBV6-5 and TRBJ2-7; D may be TRBD1 (5 bases). Germline V gene data show CDR1 as MNHEY and CDR2 as SVGAGI. The V and J ends lost 4 bases and 5 bases respectively, with 15 bases between them. The CDR3 contains 14 residues. CDR3 nucleotides: TGTGCCAGCAGTTCCCACCAGGGTTATAACGAGCAGTACTTC. Translation gives CASSSHQGYNEQYF.

The chain recombines TRBV7-9 with TRBJ2-7, with D tentatively TRBD2 (5 bases). The germline gives CDR1 SEHNR, CDR2 FQNEAQ (reference sequence). The germline V and J ends were trimmed by 0 bases and 2 bases, with 8 bases remaining between them. The CDR3 spans 14 residues. The CDR3 DNA reads TGTGCCAGCAGCTTAGCGGAGGCAACCTACGAGCAGTACTTC. Its translation: CASSLAEATYEQYF.

The chain links TRBV9 to TRBJ1-6; 7 bases line up with TRBD1. V lost 0 bases, J lost 7 bases, and 4 bases stayed unmatched. This CDR3 spans 15 amino acids. Germline-derived CDR1 and CDR2 are SGDLS and YYNGEE. CDR3 bases: TGTGCCAGCAGCGTAGGATACAGGGGCAATTCACCCCTCCACTTT. Translated: CASSVGYRGNSPLHF.

The chain combines TRBV19 with TRBJ2-3; 12 nucleotides match TRBD1. The CDR3 extends over 14 amino acids. Looked up from germline, CDR1 is LNHDA and CDR2 is SQIVND (reference sequence). With V trimmed by 5 bases and J by 6 bases, 3 bases remained unmatched. The CDR3 bases are TGTGCCAGTAGTCTTGGGACAGGGGGCGATACGCAGTATTTT. It yields the protein CASSLGTGGDTQYF. Supplemented by reference TRBV19 and TRBJ2-3, the full variable domain reads DGGITQSPKYLFRKEGQNVTLSCEQNLNHDAMYWYRQDPGQGLRLIYYSQIVNDFQKGDIAEGYSVSREKKESFPLTVTSAQKNPTAFYLCASSLGTGGDTQYFGPGTRLTVL.

The V call is TRBV5-8, the J call TRBJ1-6; TRBD1 agrees at 9 bases. The CDR3 sequence is 14 residues long. Trimming cost V 2 bases and J 8 bases; bases outside gene matches: 2. The germline gives CDR1 SGHTS, CDR2 YDEGEE. CDR3 sequence reads: CASSFGQGYSPLHF. The CDR3 DNA reads TGTGCCAGCAGCTTTGGACAGGGGTATTCACCCCTCCACTTT. Using reference TRBV5-8 and TRBJ1-6 for the parts outside the CDR3, the full variable domain is EAGVTQSPTHLIKTRGQQATLRCSPISGHTSVYWYQQALGLGLQFLLWYDEGEERNRGNFPPRFSGRQFPNYSSELNVNALELEDSALYLCASSFGQGYSPLHFGNGTRLTVT.

This chain joins TRBV4-2 and TRBJ1-1; D remains ambiguous. In germline, CDR1 is LGHNA, CDR2 YNFKEQ. The CDR3 has 12 residues. V lost 0 bases and J 7 bases, leaving 6 bases between the germline ends. CDR3 DNA sequence: TGTGCCAGCAGCCAAGATACAGTTGAAGCTTTCTTT. It encodes CASSQDTVEAFF.

The gene calls are TRBV6-6 and TRBJ2-4; 7 positions match TRBD2. The CDR3 extends over 16 amino acids. With 0 bases clipped from V and 5 bases from J, the junction kept 7 bases outside the gene matches. Per germline, CDR1 MNHNY and CDR2 SVGAGI (reference sequence). The DNA of the CDR3 is TGTGCCAGCAGTTACTCGTACCGGGGGGTGCAAAACATTCAGTACTTC. Encoded protein: CASSYSYRGVQNIQYF.

This chain connects TRBV5-6 to TRBJ1-6; possibly TRBD1 for D (6 bases). CDR3 length: 17 amino acids. CDR1 is SGHDT, CDR2 YYEEEE, per germline. The V end was cut by 2 bases, the J end by 7 bases, with 19 bases between. The CDR3 coding sequence is TGTGCCAGCAGCTTCGGACGAGAGCAGGGGATAAATTCACCCCTCCACTTT. Translation gives CASSFGREQGINSPLHF.

V is TRBV6-1 and J is TRBJ2-7; a weak D match, TRBD2 (7 bases). CDR3 size: 14 residues. V lost 2 bases and J 6 bases, leaving 14 bases between the germline ends. CDR1 is MNHNS and CDR2 is SASEGT in the germline V gene. CDR3 region: CASSENGGLREQYF. The CDR3 nucleotides read TGTGCCAGCAGTGAAAACGGGGGGCTCCGCGAGCAGTACTTC.

V and J are TRBV9 and TRBJ1-2; weak D call: TRBD1 (5 bases). The CDR3 runs to 19 residues. V was pared by 3 bases and J by 7 bases, with 31 bases between. The germline V gene encodes CDR1 SGDLS and CDR2 YYNGEE. CDR3 amino acids: CASSEGPDSNPLGQGGYTF. The CDR3 nucleotides read TGTGCCAGCAGCGAGGGCCCAGACAGCAACCCCCTTGGACAAGGTGGCTACACCTTC.

This clone was counted a few times. The V gene is TRBV7-9, the J gene TRBJ1-2; 7 bases map to TRBD1. This CDR3 contains 10 residues. Germline V gene data show CDR1 as SEHNR and CDR2 as FQNEAQ (reference sequence). The trim removed 6 bases at V and 13 bases at J, leaving 5 bases unmatched. In nucleotides, the CDR3 is TGTGCCAGCAGGCAAGACAGGGCCACCTTC. Protein: CASRQDRATF.

V and J are TRBV27 and TRBJ2-2; 8 nucleotides match TRBD1. Germline values: CDR1 MNHEY, CDR2 SMNVEV (reference sequence). The CDR3 runs to 14 residues. V lost 6 bases to trimming and J lost 6 bases; unmatched junction nucleotides: 6. The CDR3 DNA reads TGTGCCAGCAGCAGACAGGGGCTGGCCGGGGAGCTGTTTTTT. Its translation: CASSRQGLAGELFF.